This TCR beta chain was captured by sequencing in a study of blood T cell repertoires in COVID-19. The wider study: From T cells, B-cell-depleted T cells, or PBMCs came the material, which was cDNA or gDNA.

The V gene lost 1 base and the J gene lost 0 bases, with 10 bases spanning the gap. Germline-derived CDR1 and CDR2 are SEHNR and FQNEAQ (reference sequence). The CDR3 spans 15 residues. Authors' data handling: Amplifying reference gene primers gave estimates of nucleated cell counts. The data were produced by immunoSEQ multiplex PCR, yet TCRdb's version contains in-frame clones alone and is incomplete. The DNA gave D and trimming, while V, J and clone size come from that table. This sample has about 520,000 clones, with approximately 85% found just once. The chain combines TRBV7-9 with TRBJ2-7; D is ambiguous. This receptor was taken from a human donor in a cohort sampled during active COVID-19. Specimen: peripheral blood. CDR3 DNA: TGTGCCAGCAGCTTAGGAGGCGAACGCTCCTACGAGCAGTACTTC. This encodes CASSLGGERSYEQYF.